This T cell receptor (beta chain) is from a study of early T cells in non-severe SARS-CoV-2 infection. The overall study: The study sequenced bulk RNA from unsorted whole blood, with chains unpaired. Study results and caveats: Lookups in VDJdb leaned toward anti-spike CD8 responses and missed private and CD4 specificities.

To note about this clonotype: Its specificity is unknown.

Unique molecular identifiers were added to individual cDNA molecules. TCRdb recomputed calls from the 5' RACE reads with MiXCR, one row per CDR3 protein. The sample holds approximately 120,000 distinct CDR3 sequences; 15% are singletons and the top ten take less than 25%. Trimming left V 5 bases short and J 5 bases short, with 16 bases between. Looked up from germline, CDR1 is SGHAT and CDR2 is FQNNGV. The CDR3 length is 14 residues. J is TRBJ2-7 and V is TRBV11-2, with D tentatively TRBD1 or TRBD2 (5 bases each). The receptor's source is an adult who was a healthcare worker with PCR-confirmed SARS-CoV-2 infection or an uninfected control (not recorded which). Sequenced material: whole blood. The CDR3 nucleotides read TGTGCCAGCAGCCGACCCGGGACCCGCGACGAGCAGTACTTC. Amino acid sequence: CASSRPGTRDEQYF.